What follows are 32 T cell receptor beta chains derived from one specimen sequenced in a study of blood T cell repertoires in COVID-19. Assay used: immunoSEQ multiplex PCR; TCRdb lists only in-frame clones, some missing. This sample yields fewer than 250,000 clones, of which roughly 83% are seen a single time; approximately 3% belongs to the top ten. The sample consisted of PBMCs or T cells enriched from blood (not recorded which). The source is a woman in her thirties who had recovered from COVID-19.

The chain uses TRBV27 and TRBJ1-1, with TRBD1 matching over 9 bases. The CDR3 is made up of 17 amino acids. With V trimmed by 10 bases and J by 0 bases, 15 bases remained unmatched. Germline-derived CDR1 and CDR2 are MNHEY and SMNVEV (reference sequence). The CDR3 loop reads CATSPRDRVSLNTEAFF. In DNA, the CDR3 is TGTGCCACCTCTCCCCGGGACAGGGTTTCTCTGAACACTGAAGCTTTCTTT.

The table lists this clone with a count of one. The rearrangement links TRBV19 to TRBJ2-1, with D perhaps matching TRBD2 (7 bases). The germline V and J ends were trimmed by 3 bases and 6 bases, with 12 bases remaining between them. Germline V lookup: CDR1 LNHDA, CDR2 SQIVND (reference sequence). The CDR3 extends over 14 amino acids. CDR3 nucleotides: TGTGCCAGTAGTATGGGGGGAGGGGGCAATGAGCAGTTCTTC. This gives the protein CASSMGGGGNEQFF.

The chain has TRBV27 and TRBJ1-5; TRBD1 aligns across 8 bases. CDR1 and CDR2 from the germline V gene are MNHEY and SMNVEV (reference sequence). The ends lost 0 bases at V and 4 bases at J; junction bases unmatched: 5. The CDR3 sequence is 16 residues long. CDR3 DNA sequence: TGTGCCAGCAGTTTATCACAGGGGGTAAGGAATCAGCCCCAGCATTTT. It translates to CASSLSQGVRNQPQHF.

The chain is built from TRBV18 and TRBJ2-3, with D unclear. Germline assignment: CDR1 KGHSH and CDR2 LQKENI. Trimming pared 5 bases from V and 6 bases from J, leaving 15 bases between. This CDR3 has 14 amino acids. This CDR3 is CASSTQRQTDTQYF. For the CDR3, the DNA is TGTGCCAGCTCAACGCAGAGGCAGACCGATACGCAGTATTTT.

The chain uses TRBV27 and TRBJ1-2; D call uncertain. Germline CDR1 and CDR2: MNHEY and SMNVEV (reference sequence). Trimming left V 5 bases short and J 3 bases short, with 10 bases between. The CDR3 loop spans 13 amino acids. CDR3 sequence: CASSVAGYYGYTF. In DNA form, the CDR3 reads TGTGCCAGCAGTGTGGCGGGGTACTATGGCTACACCTTC.

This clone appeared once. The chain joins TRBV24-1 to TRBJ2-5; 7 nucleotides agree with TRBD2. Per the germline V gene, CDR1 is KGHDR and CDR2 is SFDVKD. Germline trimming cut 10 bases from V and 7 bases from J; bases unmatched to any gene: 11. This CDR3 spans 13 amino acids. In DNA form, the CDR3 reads TGTGCCACAGGGGCGGGGGTCCCCGGGACCCAGTACTTC. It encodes CATGAGVPGTQYF.

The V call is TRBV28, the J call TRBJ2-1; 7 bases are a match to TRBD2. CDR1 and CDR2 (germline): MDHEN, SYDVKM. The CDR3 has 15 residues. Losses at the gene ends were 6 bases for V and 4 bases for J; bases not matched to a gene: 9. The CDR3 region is CASRALAAPYNEQFF. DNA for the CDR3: TGTGCCAGCAGGGCTCTAGCGGCCCCTTACAATGAGCAGTTCTTC.

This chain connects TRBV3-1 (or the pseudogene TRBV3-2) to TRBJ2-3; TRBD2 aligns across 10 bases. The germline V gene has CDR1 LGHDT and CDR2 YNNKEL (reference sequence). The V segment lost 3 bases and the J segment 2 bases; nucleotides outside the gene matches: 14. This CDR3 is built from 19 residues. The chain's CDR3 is CASSHVSRLAGFLTDTQYF. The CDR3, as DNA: TGTGCCAGCAGCCATGTCTCTCGACTAGCGGGCTTCCTCACAGATACGCAGTATTTT.

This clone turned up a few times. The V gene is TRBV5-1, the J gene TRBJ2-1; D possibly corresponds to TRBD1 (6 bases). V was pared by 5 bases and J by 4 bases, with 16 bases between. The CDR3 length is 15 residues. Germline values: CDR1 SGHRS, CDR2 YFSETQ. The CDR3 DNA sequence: TGCGCCAGCAGATTAGAGGGGGACCCTTACAATGAGCAGTTCTTC. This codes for CASRLEGDPYNEQFF.

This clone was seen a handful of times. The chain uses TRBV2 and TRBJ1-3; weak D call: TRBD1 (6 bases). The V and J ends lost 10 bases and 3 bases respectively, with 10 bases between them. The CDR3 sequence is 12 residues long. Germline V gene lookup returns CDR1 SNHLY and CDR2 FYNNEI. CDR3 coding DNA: TGTGCCAACACAGGGAGTGGAAACACCATATATTTT. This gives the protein CANTGSGNTIYF.

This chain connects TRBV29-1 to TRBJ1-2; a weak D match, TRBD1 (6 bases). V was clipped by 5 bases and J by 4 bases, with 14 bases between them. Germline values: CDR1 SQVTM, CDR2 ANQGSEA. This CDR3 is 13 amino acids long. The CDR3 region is CSVWGGTSYGYTF. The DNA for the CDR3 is TGCAGCGTTTGGGGGGGCACCAGCTATGGCTACACCTTC.

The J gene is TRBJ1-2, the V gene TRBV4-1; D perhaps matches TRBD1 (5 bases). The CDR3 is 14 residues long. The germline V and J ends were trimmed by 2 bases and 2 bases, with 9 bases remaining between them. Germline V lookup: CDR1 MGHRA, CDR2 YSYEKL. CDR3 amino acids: CASSQLTVNYGYTF. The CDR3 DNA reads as TGCGCCAGCAGCCAACTGACAGTGAACTATGGCTACACCTTC.

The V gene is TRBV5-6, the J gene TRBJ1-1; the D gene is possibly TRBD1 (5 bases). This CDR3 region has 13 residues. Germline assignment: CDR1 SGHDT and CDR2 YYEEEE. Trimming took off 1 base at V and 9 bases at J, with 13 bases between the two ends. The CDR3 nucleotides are TGTGCCAGCAGCTTGCGGCAGGGAAGGAAAGCTTTCTTT. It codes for CASSLRQGRKAFF.

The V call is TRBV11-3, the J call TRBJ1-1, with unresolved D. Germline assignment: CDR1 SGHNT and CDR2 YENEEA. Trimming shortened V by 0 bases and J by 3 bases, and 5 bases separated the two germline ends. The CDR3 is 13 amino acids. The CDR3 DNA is TGTGCCAGCAGCTTAGAGGAGTACACTGAAGCTTTCTTT. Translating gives CASSLEEYTEAFF.

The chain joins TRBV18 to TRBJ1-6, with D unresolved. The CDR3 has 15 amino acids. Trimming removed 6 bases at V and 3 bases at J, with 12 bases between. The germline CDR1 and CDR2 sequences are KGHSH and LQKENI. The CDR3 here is CASSEGTFYNSPLHF. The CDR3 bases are TGTGCCAGCTCCGAGGGTACGTTCTATAATTCACCCCTCCACTTT. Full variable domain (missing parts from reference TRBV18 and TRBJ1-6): NAGVMQNPRHLVRRRGQEARLRCSPMKGHSHVYWYRQLPEEGLKFMVYLQKENIIDESGMPKERFSAEFPKEGPSILRIQQVVRGDSAAYFCASSEGTFYNSPLHFGNGTRLTVT.

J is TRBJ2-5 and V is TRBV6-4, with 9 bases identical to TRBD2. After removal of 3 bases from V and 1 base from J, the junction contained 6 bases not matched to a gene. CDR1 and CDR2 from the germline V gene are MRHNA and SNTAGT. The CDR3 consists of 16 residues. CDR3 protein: CASSEEGSGGQETQYF. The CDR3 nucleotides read TGTGCCAGCAGTGAAGAGGGTAGCGGGGGCCAAGAGACCCAGTACTTC.

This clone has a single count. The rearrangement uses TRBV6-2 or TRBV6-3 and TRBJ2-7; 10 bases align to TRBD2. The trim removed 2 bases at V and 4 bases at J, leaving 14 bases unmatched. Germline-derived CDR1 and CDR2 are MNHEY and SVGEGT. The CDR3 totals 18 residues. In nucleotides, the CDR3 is TGTGCCAGCAGTTACCCTGCATCTGGACTAGCGGTTAAATACGAGCAGTACTTC. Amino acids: CASSYPASGLAVKYEQYF.

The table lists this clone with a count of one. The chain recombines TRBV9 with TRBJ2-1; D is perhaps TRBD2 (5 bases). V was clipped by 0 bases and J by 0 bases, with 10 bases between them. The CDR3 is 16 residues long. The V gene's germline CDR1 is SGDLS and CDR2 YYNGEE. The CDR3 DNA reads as TGTGCCAGCAGCGTAGCTCTAGCCAGCTCCTACAATGAGCAGTTCTTC. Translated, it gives CASSVALASSYNEQFF.

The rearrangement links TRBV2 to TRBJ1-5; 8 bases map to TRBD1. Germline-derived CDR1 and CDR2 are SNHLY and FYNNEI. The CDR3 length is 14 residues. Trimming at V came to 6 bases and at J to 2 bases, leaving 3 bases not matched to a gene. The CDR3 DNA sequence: TGTGCCAGCAGACAGGGGGGCGGCAATCAGCCCCAGCATTTT. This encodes CASRQGGGNQPQHF.

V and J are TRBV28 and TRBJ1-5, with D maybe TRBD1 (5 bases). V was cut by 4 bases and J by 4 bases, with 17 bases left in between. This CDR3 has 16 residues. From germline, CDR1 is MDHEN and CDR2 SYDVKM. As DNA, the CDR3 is TGTGCCAGCAGTTCTCCCCGGGGAGGGGCAAATCAGCCCCAGCATTTT. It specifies CASSSPRGGANQPQHF.

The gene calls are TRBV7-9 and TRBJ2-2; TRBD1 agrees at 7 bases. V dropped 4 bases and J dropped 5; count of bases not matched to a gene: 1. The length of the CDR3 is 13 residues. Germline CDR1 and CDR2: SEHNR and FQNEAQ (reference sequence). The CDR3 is CASSSQGTGELFF. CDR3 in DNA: TGTGCCAGCAGCTCACAGGGGACCGGGGAGCTGTTTTTT. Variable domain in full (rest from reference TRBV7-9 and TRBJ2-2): DTGVSQNPRHKITKRGQNVTFRCDPISEHNRLYWYRQTLGQGPEFLTYFQNEAQLEKSRLLSDRFSAERPKGSFSTLEIQRTEQGDSAMYLCASSSQGTGELFFGEGSRLTVL.

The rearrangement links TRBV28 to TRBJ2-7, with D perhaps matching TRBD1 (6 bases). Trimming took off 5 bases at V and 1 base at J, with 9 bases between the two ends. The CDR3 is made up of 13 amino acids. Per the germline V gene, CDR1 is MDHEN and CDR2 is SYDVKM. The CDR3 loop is CASSTTGSYEQYV. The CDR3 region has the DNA TGTGCCAGCAGTACGACAGGTTCCTACGAGCAGTACGTC.

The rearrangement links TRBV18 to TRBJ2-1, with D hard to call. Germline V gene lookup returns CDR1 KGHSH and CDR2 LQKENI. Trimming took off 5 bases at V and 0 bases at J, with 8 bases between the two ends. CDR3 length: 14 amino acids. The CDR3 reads CASSEWPSYNEQFF. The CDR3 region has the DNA TGTGCCAGCTCAGAATGGCCCTCCTACAATGAGCAGTTCTTC. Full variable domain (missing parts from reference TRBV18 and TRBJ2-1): NAGVMQNPRHLVRRRGQEARLRCSPMKGHSHVYWYRQLPEEGLKFMVYLQKENIIDESGMPKERFSAEFPKEGPSILRIQQVVRGDSAAYFCASSEWPSYNEQFFGPGTRLTVL.

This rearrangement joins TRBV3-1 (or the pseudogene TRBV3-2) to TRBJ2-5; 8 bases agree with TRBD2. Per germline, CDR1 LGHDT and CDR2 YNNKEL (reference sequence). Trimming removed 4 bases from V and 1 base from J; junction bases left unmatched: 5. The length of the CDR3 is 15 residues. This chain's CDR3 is CASSRRSGGQETQYF. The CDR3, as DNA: TGTGCCAGCAGCCGACGGAGCGGGGGCCAAGAGACCCAGTACTTC.

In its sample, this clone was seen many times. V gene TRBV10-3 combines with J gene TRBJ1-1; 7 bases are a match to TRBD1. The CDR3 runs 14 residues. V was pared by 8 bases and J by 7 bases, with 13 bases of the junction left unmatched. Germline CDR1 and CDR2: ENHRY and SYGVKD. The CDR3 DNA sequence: TGTGCCATCGGGAAGACAGGGACGGTTCTTGAAGCTTTCTTT. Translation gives CAIGKTGTVLEAFF.

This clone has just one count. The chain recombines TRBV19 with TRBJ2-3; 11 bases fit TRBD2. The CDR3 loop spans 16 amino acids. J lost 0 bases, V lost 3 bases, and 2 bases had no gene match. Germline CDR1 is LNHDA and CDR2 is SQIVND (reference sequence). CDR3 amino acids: CASSIRLAGSTDTQYF. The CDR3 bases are TGTGCCAGTAGTATTAGACTAGCGGGAAGCACAGATACGCAGTATTTT. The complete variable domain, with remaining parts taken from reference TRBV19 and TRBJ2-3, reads DGGITQSPKYLFRKEGQNVTLSCEQNLNHDAMYWYRQDPGQGLRLIYYSQIVNDFQKGDIAEGYSVSREKKESFPLTVTSAQKNPTAFYLCASSIRLAGSTDTQYFGPGTRLTVL.

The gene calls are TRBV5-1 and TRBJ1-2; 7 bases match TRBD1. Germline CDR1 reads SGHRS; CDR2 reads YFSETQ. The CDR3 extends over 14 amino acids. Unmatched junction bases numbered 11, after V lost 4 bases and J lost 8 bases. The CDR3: CASSATGEPYGYTF. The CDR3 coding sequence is TGCGCCAGCAGCGCTACAGGGGAACCTTACGGCTACACCTTC.

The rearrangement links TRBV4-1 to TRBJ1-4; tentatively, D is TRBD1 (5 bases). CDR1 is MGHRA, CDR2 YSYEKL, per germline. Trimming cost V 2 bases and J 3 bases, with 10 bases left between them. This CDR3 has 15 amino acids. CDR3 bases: TGCGCCAGCAGCCAACACAAGGGGCCTAATGAAAAACTGTTTTTT. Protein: CASSQHKGPNEKLFF.

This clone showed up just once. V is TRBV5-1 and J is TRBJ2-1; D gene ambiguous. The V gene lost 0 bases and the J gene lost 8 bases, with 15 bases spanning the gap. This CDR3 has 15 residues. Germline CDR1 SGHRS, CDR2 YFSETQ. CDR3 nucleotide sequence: TGCGCCAGCAGCTTGGCGGGTCCTACCAATCATGAGCAGTTCTTC. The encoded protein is CASSLAGPTNHEQFF.

Written as DNA, the CDR3 is TGCGCCAGCAGTGAGGCGGGGTTCGGCGGGGAGCTGTTTTTT. It translates to CASSEAGFGGELFF. The rearrangement uses TRBV10-1 and TRBJ2-2; D possibly corresponds to TRBD2 (6 bases). Germline V gene lookup returns CDR1 WNHNN and CDR2 SYGVQD (reference sequence). Trimming took 2 bases from V and 7 from J, leaving 11 bases between them. The length of the CDR3 is 14 residues.

The CDR3 region has the DNA TGTGCCAGCAGCCTCCGCCCTAGACAGGGGGCAGGCAATGAGCAGTTCTTC. It specifies CASSLRPRQGAGNEQFF. The V call is TRBV3-1 (or the pseudogene TRBV3-2), the J call TRBJ2-1; 10 bases line up with TRBD1. V lost 4 bases and J lost 6; bases outside the gene matches: 12. This CDR3 comprises 17 residues. The germline gives CDR1 LGHDT, CDR2 YNNKEL (reference sequence).

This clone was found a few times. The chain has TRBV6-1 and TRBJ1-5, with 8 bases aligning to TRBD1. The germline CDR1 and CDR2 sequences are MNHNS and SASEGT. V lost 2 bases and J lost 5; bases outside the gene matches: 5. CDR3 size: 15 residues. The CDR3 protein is CASSEYRGGYQPQHF. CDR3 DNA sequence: TGTGCCAGCAGTGAATACAGGGGGGGATATCAGCCCCAGCATTTT.